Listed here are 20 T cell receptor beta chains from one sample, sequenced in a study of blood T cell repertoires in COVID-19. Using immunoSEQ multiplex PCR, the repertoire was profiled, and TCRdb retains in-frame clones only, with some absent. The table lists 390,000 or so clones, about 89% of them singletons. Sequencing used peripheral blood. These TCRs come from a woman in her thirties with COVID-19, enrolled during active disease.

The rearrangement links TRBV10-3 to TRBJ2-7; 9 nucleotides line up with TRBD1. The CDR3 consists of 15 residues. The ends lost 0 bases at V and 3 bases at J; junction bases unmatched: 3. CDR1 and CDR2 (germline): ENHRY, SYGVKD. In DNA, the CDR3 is TGTGCCATCAGTGAGTCGAGGACAGGGGTCTACGAGCAGTACTTC. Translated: CAISESRTGVYEQYF.

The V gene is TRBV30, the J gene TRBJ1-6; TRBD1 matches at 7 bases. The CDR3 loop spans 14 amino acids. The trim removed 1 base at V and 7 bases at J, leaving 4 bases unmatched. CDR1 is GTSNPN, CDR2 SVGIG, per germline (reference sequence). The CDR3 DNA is TGTGCCTGGAGTGGGGACAGCCTGAATTCACCCCTCCACTTT. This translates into CAWSGDSLNSPLHF.

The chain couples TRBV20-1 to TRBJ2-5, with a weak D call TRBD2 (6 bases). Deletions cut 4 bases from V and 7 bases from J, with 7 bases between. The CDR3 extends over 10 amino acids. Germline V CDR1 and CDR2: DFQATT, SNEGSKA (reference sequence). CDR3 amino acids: CSAISGTQYF. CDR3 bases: TGCAGTGCTATTAGCGGGACCCAGTACTTC.

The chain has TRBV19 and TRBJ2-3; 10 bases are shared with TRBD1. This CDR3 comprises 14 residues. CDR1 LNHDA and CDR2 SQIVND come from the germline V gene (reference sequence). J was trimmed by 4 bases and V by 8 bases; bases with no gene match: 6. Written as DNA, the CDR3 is TGTGCCAGTTTAGACAGGGGGCGCTCAGATACGCAGTATTTT. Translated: CASLDRGRSDTQYF.

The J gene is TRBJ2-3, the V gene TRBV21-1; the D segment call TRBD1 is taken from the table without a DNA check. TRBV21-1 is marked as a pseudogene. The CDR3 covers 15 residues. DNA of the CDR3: TGTGCCAGCAGCCCCGGGACAGGGGAGACAGATACGCAGTATTTT. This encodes CASSPGTGETDTQYF.

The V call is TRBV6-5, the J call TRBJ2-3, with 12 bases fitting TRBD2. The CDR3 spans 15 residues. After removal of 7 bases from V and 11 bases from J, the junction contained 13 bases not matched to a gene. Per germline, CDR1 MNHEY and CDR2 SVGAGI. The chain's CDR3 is CASTGLAGSTGVQYF. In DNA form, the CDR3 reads TGTGCCAGCACTGGACTAGCGGGAAGCACAGGGGTGCAGTATTTT.

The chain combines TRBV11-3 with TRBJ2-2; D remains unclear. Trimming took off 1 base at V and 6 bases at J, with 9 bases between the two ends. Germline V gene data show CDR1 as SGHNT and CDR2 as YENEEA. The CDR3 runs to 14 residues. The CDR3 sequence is CASSLGPVPGELFF. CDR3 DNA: TGTGCCAGCAGCTTAGGCCCAGTCCCCGGGGAGCTGTTTTTT.

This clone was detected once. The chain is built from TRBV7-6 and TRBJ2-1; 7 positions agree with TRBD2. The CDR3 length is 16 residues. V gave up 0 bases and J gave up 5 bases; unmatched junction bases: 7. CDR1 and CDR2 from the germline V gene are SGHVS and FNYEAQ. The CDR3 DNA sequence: TGTGCCAGCAGCTTAGCTGCTAGCGGAACCCACAATGAGCAGTTCTTC. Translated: CASSLAASGTHNEQFF.

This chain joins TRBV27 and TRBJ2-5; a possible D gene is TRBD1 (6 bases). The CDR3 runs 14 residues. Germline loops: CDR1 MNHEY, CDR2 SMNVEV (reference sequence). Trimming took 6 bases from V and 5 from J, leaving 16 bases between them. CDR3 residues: CASRTAGAWETQYF. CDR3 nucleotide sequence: TGTGCCAGCAGGACCGCAGGGGCGTGGGAGACCCAGTACTTC.

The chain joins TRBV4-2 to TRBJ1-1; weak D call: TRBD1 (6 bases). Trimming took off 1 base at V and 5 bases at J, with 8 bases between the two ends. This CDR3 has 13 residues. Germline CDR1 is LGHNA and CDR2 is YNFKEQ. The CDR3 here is CASSQAGVTEAFF. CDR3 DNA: TGTGCCAGCAGCCAAGCAGGGGTAACTGAAGCTTTCTTT.

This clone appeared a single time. CDR3 protein: CASSAAGQANEKLFF. The CDR3 coding sequence is TGTGCCAGCAGCGCCGCGGGGCAGGCTAATGAAAAACTGTTTTTT. The rearrangement joins TRBV7-9 to TRBJ1-4; perhaps TRBD1 as D (5 bases). Germline V CDR1 and CDR2: SEHNR, FQNEAQ (reference sequence). This CDR3 region has 15 residues. V lost 5 bases to trimming and J lost 3 bases, with 13 bases between them.

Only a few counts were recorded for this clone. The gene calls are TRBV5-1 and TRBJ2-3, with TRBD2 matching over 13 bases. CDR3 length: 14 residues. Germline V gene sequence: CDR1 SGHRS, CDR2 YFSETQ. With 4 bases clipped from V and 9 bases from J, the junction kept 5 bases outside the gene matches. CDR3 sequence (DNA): TGCGCCAGCAGCGTCGGACTAGCGGGAGAGACGCAGTATTTT. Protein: CASSVGLAGETQYF.

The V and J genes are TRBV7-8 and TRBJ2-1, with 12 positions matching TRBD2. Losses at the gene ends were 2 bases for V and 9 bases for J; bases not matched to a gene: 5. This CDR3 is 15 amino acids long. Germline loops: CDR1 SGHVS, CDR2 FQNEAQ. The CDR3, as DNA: TGTGCCAGCAGCTTACTAGCGGGAGGGCCGCTTGAGCAGTTCTTC. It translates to CASSLLAGGPLEQFF.

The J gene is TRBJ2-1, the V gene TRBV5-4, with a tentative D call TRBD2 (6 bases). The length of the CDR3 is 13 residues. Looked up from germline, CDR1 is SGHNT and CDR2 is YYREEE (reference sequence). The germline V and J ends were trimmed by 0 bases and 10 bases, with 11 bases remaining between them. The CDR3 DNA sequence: TGTGCCAGCAGCTTGGATTTCGGGAGCGAGCAGTTCTTC. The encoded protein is CASSLDFGSEQFF.

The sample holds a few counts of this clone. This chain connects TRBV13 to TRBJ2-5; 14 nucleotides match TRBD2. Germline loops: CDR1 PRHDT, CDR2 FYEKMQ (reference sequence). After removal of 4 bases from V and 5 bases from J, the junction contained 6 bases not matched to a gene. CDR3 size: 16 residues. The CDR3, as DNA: TGTGCCAGCAGCTGGGGACTAGCGGGAGTAGGGGAGACCCAGTACTTC. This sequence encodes CASSWGLAGVGETQYF.

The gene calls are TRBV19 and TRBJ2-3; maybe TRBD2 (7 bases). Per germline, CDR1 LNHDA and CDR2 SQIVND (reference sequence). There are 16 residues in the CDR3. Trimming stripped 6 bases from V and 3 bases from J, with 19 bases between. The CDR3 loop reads CASSPRGGWRTDTQYF. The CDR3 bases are TGTGCCAGTAGCCCGAGGGGGGGTTGGCGAACAGATACGCAGTATTTT. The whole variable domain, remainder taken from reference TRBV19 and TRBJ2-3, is DGGITQSPKYLFRKEGQNVTLSCEQNLNHDAMYWYRQDPGQGLRLIYYSQIVNDFQKGDIAEGYSVSREKKESFPLTVTSAQKNPTAFYLCASSPRGGWRTDTQYFGPGTRLTVL.

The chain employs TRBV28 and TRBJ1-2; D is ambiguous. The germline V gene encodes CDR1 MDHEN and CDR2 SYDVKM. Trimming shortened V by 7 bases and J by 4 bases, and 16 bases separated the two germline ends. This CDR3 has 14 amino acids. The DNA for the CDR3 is TGTGCCAGCACCCTTGACAACCCCTCCTATGGCTACACCTTC. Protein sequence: CASTLDNPSYGYTF.

For the CDR3, the DNA is TGTGCCAGCAGCCGTACCATCGGGGCGAACACCGGGGAGCTGTTTTTT. This codes for CASSRTIGANTGELFF. The gene calls are TRBV3-1 (or the pseudogene TRBV3-2) and TRBJ2-2; TRBD2 is a possible D gene (5 bases). CDR1 and CDR2 (germline): LGHDT, YNNKEL (reference sequence). Trimming removed 4 bases at V and 0 bases at J, with 12 bases between. The CDR3 is made up of 16 amino acids.

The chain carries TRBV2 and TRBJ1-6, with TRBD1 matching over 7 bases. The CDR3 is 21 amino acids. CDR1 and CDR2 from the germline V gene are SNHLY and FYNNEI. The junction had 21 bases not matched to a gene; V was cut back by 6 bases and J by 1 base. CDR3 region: CASSRTRPIRGSASYNSPLHF. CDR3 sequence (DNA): TGTGCCAGCAGCCGAACTAGACCGATCAGGGGGTCCGCTTCCTATAATTCACCCCTCCACTTT.

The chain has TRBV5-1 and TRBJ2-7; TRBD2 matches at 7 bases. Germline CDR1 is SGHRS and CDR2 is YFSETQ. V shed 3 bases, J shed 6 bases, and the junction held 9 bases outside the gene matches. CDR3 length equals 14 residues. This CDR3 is CASSSGTTLGEQYF. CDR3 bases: TGCGCCAGCAGCTCCGGGACTACCTTAGGCGAGCAGTACTTC.